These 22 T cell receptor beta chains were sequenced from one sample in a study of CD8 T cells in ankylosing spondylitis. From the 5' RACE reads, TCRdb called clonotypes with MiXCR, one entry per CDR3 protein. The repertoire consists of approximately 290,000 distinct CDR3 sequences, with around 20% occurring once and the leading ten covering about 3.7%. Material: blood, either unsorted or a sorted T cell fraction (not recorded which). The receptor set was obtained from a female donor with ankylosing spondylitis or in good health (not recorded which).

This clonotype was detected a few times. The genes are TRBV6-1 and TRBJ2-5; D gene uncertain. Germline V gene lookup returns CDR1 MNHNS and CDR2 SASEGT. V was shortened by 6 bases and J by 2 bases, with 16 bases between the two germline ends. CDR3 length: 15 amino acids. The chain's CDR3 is CASRPDEDGQETQYF. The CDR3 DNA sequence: TGTGCCAGCAGACCTGACGAGGACGGTCAAGAGACCCAGTACTTC.

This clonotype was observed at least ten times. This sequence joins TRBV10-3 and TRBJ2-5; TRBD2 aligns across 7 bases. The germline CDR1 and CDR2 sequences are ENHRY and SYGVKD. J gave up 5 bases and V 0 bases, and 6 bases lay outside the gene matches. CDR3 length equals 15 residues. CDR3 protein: CAISESAGEGETQYF. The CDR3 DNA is TGTGCCATCAGTGAGTCGGCGGGAGAGGGGGAGACCCAGTACTTC.

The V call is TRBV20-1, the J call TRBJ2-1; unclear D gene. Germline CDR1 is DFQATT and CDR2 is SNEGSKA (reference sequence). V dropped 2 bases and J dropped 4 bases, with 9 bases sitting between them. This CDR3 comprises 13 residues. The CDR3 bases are TGCAGTGCTAGACGGCTTCATTACAATGAGCAGTTCTTC. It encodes CSARRLHYNEQFF.

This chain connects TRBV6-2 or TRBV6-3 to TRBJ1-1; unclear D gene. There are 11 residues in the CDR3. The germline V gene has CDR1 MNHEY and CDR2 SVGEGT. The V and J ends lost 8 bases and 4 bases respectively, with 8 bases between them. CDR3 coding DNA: TGTGCCAGCCAGGACTTCACTGAAGCTTTCTTT. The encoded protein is CASQDFTEAFF.

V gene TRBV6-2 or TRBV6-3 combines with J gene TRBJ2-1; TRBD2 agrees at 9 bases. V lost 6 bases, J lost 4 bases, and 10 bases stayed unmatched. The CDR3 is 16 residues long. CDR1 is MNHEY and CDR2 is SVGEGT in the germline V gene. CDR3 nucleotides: TGTGCCAGCAGAGGGGGACTAGCCCTAATATACAATGAGCAGTTCTTC. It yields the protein CASRGGLALIYNEQFF.

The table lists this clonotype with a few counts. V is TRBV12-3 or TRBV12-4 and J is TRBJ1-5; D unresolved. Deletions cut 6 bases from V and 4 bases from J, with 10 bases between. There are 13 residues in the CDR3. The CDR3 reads CASSTDRNQPQHF. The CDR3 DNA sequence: TGTGCCAGCAGCACCGACCGAAATCAGCCCCAGCATTTT.

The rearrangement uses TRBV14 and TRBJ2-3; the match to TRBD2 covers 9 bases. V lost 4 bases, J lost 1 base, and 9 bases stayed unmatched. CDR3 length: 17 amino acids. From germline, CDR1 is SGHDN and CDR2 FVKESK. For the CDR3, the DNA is TGTGCCAGCAGCCGAAGCTGGACTAGCGAAGGCACAGATACGCAGTATTTT. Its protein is CASSRSWTSEGTDTQYF. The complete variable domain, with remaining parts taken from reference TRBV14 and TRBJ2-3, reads EAGVTQFPSHSVIEKGQTVTLRCDPISGHDNLYWYRRVMGKEIKFLLHFVKESKQDESGMPNNRFLAERTGGTYSTLKVQPAELEDSGVYFCASSRSWTSEGTDTQYFGPGTRLTVL.

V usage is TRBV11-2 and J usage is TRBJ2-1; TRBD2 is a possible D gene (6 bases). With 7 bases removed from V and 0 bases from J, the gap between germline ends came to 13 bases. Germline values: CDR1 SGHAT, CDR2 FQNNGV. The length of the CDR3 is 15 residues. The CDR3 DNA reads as TGTGCCAGCAATCCTCGGGGGAGCTCCTACAATGAGCAGTTCTTC. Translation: CASNPRGSSYNEQFF.

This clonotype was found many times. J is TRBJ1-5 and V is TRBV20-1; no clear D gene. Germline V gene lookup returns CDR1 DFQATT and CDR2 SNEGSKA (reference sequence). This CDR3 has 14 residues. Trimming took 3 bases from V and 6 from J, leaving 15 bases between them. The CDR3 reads CSASTPGNGQPQHF. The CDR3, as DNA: TGCAGTGCTAGTACCCCGGGAAATGGTCAGCCCCAGCATTTT.

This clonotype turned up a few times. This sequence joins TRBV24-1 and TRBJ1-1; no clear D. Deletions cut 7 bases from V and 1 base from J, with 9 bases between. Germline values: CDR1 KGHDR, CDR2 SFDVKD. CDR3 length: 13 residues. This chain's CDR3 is CATSRRGNTEAFF. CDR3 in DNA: TGTGCCACCAGCCGACGAGGGAACACTGAAGCTTTCTTT.

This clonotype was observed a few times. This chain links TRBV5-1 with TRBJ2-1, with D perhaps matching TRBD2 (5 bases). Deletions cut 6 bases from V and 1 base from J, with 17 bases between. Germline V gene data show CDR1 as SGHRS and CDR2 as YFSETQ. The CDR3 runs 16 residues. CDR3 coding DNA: TGCGCCAGCAATCCACAGCGGAGCTGGTCCTACAATGAGCAGTTCTTC. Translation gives CASNPQRSWSYNEQFF.

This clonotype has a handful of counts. The CDR3 region has the DNA TGTGCCAGCAGTGGCAATCAGGGGAGCAATCAGCCCCAGCATTTT. Its translation: CASSGNQGSNQPQHF. V gene TRBV6-1 combines with J gene TRBJ1-5, with a tentative D call TRBD1 (6 bases). The CDR3 extends over 15 amino acids. Germline loops: CDR1 MNHNS, CDR2 SASEGT. V was trimmed by 4 bases and J by 1 base, leaving 11 bases between them.

CDR3 nucleotides: TGTGCCAGCAGCGCCGGCCTCCGGGGGGGATATACGCAGTATTTT. Amino acids: CASSAGLRGGYTQYF. V and J are TRBV5-6 and TRBJ2-3; TRBD2 agrees at 8 bases. CDR3 length: 15 amino acids. Germline V gene data show CDR1 as SGHDT and CDR2 as YYEEEE. V shed 4 bases, J shed 7 bases, and the junction held 11 bases outside the gene matches.

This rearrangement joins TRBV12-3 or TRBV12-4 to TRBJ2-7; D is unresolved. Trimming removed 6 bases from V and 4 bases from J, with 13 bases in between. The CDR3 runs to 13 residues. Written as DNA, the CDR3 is TGTGCCAGCAGGAGAAGCTCGACATACGAGCAGTACTTC. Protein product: CASRRSSTYEQYF.

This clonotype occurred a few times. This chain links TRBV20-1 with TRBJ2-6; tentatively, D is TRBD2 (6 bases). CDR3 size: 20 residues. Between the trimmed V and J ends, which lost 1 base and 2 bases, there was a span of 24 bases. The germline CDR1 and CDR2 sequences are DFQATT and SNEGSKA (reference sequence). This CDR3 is CSARGTIGRYGVAGANVLTF. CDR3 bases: TGCAGTGCTAGAGGGACTATAGGTCGATATGGGGTTGCTGGGGCCAACGTCCTGACTTTC.

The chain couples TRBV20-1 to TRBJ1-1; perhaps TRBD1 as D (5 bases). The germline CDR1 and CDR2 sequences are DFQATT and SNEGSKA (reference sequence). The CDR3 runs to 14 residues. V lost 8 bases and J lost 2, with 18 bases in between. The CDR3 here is CSLGGGVINTEAFF. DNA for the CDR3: TGCAGTCTCGGGGGGGGGGTCATAAACACTGAAGCTTTCTTT.

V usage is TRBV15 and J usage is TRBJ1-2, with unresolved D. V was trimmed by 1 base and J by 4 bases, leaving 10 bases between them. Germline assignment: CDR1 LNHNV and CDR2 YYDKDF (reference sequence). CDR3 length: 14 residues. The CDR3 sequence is CATSRVGTFYGYTF. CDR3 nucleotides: TGTGCCACCAGCAGAGTGGGAACCTTCTATGGCTACACCTTC.

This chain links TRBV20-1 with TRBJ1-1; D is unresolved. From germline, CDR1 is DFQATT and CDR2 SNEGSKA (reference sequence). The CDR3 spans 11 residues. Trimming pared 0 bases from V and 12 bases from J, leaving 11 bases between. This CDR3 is CSARDEVWTFF. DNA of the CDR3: TGCAGTGCTAGAGATGAAGTTTGGACTTTCTTT.

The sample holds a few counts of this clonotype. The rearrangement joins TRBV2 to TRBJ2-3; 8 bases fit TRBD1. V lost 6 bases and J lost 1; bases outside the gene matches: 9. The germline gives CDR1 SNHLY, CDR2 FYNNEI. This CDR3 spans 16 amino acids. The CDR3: CASSAGGRFGTDTQYF. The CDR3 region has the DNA TGTGCCAGCAGCGCAGGGGGCCGGTTTGGCACAGATACGCAGTATTTT.

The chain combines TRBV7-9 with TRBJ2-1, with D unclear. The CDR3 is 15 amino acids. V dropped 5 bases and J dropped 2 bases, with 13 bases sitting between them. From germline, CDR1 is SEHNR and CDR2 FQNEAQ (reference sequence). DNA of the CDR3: TGTGCCAGCAGCCCCGCGTTGGGGACCTACAATGAGCAGTTCTTC. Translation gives CASSPALGTYNEQFF.

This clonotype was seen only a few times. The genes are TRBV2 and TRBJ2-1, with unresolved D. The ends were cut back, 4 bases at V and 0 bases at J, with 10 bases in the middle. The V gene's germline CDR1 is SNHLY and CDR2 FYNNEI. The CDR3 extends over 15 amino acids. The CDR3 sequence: CASSAHMSSYNEQFF. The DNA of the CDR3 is TGTGCCAGCAGTGCTCACATGAGCTCCTACAATGAGCAGTTCTTC.

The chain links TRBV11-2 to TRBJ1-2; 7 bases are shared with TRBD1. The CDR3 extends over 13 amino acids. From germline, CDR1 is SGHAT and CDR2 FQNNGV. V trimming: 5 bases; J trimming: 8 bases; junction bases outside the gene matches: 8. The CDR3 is CASSLTGARGYTF. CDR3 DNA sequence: TGTGCCAGCAGCCTCACAGGGGCGCGGGGCTACACCTTC.